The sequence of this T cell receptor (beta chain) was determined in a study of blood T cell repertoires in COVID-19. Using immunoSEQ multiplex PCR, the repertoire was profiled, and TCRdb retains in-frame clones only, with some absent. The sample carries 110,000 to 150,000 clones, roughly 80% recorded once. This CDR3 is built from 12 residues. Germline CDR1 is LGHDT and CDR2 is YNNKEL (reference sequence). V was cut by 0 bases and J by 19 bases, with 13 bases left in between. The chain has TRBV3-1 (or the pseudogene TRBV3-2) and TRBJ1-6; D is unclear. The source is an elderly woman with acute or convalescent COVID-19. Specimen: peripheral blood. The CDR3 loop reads CASSQDPWSQHF. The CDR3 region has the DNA TGTGCCAGCAGCCAAGATCCATGGTCTCAGCACTTT.